What follows are 6 T cell receptor beta chains derived from one specimen sequenced in a study of vaccination effects on CD4 cells after COVID-19. Profiled with immunoSEQ multiplex PCR; TCRdb holds only in-frame clones, not every one. The sample lists roughly 35,000 clones; around 72% were seen once. For these TCRs, the target antigens are not known. With approximately 9 days of culture completed, CD4+ T cells were isolated. According to PCR results, the person was infected with SARS-CoV-2 between March and December 2020. Participants were given two doses of BNT162b2 or mRNA-1273 vaccine. This specimen consisted of CD4+ T cells from PBMCs cultured without peptide, obtained after COVID-19 vaccination. The source of these receptors is a human donor who had a prior SARS-CoV-2 infection.

V gene TRBV6-5 combines with J gene TRBJ2-2; D may be TRBD1 or TRBD2 (5 bases each). Germline V gene data show CDR1 as MNHEY and CDR2 as SVGAGI. With 7 bases removed from V and 0 bases from J, the gap between germline ends came to 9 bases. The CDR3 is 14 amino acids. The CDR3 sequence: CASNGDANTGELFF. The CDR3 DNA reads TGTGCCAGCAACGGGGACGCGAACACCGGGGAGCTGTTTTTT.

This chain joins TRBV3-1 (or the pseudogene TRBV3-2) and TRBJ2-1; 7 bases align to TRBD1. V shed 5 bases and J 8 bases; nucleotides not matched to a gene: 3. CDR1 LGHDT and CDR2 YNNKEL come from the germline V gene (reference sequence). The length of the CDR3 is 12 residues. The CDR3 DNA reads TGTGCCAGCAGCTATACAGGGGATGAGCAGTTCTTC. Its translation: CASSYTGDEQFF.

This rearrangement joins TRBV18 to TRBJ2-5; the D gene could be TRBD1 or TRBD2 (5 bases each). In germline, CDR1 is KGHSH, CDR2 LQKENI. Trimming cost V 3 bases and J 4 bases, with 12 bases left between them. CDR3 length: 14 residues. This CDR3 is CASSPFGAGETQYF. The CDR3 DNA reads TGTGCCAGCTCACCCTTTGGGGCGGGAGAGACCCAGTACTTC.

The rearrangement links TRBV2 to TRBJ1-5; D gene ambiguous. CDR1 and CDR2 from the germline V gene are SNHLY and FYNNEI. V lost 2 bases, J lost 0 bases, and 8 bases lay in between. There are 15 residues in the CDR3. The CDR3 DNA reads as TGTGCCAGCAGTGAATCGGCGTATAGCAATCAGCCCCAGCATTTT. It translates to CASSESAYSNQPQHF.

This chain uses TRBV2 with TRBJ1-4; TRBD1 matches at 9 bases. The CDR3 has 12 residues. V lost 7 bases to trimming and J lost 7 bases; unmatched junction nucleotides: 1. Germline values: CDR1 SNHLY, CDR2 FYNNEI. CDR3 coding DNA: TGTGCCAGCAAGGACAGGGGTGAAAAACTGTTTTTT. Its translation is CASKDRGEKLFF.

The chain has TRBV12-5 and TRBJ2-4; D is possibly TRBD2 (5 bases). V shed 6 bases and J shed 3 bases, with 6 bases lying between them. In germline, CDR1 is LGHNT, CDR2 FRNRAP. This CDR3 comprises 12 residues. The CDR3 here is CASGRDKNIQYF. The CDR3 DNA is TGTGCTAGTGGGAGGGACAAAAACATTCAGTACTTC.